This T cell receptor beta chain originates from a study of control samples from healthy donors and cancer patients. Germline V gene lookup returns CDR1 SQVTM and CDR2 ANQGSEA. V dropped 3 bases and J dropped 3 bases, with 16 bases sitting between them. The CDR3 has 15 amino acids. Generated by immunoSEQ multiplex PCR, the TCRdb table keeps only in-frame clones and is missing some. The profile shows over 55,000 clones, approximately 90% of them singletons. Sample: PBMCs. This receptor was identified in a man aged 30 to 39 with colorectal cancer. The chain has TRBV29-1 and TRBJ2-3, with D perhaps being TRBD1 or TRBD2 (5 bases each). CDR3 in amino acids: CSVDRSAGSTDTQYF. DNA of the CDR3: TGCAGCGTTGACCGGTCCGCAGGGAGTACAGATACGCAGTATTTT.